This T cell receptor beta chain was documented in a study of T cell responses to AZD1222 COVID-19 vaccine. General study findings and limits: After the peak T cell response, and only then, were repertoires sampled. At 160-218 and 743-854, vaccine-associated CD4 TCRs were dominant, and they spanned spike.

Turning to this clone: Its antigen remains unknown.

The assay was immunoSEQ multiplex PCR, and TCRdb's table has in-frame clones only and misses some. Counted here are about 92,000 clones, 90% occurring once; the ten biggest clones make up approximately 25%. V lost 0 bases to trimming and J lost 4 bases; unmatched junction nucleotides: 4. The CDR3 runs 16 residues. Per germline, CDR1 KGHDR and CDR2 SFDVKD. The sequencing here drew on peripheral blood, taken on day 0 of AZD1222 vaccination. The source of this sequence is an adult in good health. The chain couples TRBV24-1 to TRBJ2-3, with 9 bases that match TRBD1. CDR3 residues: CATSDLQGQGPDTQYF. CDR3 DNA: TGTGCCACCAGTGATTTGCAGGGACAGGGCCCAGATACGCAGTATTTT.